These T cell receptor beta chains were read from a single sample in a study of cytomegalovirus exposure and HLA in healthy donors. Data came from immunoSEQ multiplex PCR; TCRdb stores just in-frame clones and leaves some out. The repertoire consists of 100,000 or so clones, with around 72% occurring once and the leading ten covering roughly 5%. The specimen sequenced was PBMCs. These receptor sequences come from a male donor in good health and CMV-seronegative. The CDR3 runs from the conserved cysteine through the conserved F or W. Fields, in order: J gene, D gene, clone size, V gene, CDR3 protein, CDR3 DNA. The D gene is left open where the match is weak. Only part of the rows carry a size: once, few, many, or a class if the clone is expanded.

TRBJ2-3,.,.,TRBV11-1,CASSSSADTQYF,TGTGCCAGCAGCTCCTCAGCGGATACGCAGTATTTT
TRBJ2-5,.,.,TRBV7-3,CASSPGTTYQETQYF,TGTGCCAGCAGCCCAGGGACAACCTACCAAGAGACCCAGTACTTC
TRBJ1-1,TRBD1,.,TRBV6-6,CASSAIGGAVAEAFF,TGTGCCAGCAGTGCAATAGGGGGCGCGGTGGCTGAAGCTTTCTTT
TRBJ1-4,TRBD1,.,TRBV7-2,CASSPLDRGSEKLFF,TGTGCCAGCAGCCCTTTGGACAGGGGAAGTGAAAAACTGTTTTTT
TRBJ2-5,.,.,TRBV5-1,CASSLVGVQETQYF,TGCGCCAGCAGCTTGGTCGGGGTACAAGAGACCCAGTACTTC
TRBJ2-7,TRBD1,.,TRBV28,CASSFGGTGYEQYF,TGTGCCAGCAGTTTCGGTGGGACAGGCTACGAGCAGTACTTC
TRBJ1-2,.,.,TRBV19,CASTRSATAGGYTF,TGTGCCAGTACCAGATCCGCGACAGCGGGGGGCTACACCTTC
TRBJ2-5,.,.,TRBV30,CAWKKRGGETQYF,TGTGCCTGGAAAAAAAGGGGAGGAGAGACCCAGTACTTC
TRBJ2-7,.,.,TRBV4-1,CASSQTGEQYF,TGCGCCAGCAGCCAAACAGGGGAGCAGTACTTC
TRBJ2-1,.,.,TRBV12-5,CASARLSGDEQFF,TGTGCTAGTGCTCGATTATCGGGGGATGAGCAGTTCTTC
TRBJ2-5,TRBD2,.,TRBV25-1,CASSDGGRVRETQYF,TGTGCCAGCAGTGACGGCGGGAGAGTCCGTGAGACCCAGTACTTC
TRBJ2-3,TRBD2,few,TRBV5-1,CASSFAPSGRASTDTQYF,TGCGCCAGCAGTTTCGCGCCTAGTGGGAGGGCGAGTACAGATACGCAGTATTTT
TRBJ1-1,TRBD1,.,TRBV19,CASSWGQGMNTEAFF,TGTGCCAGTAGTTGGGGACAGGGGATGAACACTGAAGCTTTCTTT
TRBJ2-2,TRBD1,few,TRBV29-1,CTGTGWTGELFF,TGCACCGGGACAGGGTGGACCGGGGAGCTGTTTTTT
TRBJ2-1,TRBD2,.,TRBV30,CAWMGLAGARANDNEQFF,TGTGCCTGGATGGGGTTAGCGGGAGCCCGAGCGAATGACAATGAGCAGTTCTTC
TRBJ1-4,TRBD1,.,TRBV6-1,CASTRPPGGGEKLFF,TGTGCCAGCACCCGACCCCCAGGGGGTGGTGAAAAACTGTTTTTT
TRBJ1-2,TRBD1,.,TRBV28,CAILQSRGTGGSYGYTF,TGTGCCATCCTCCAATCTCGAGGGACAGGGGGCAGCTATGGCTACACCTTC
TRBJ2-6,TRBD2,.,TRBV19,CASIGLAGAPPGANVLTF,TGTGCCAGTATCGGACTAGCGGGAGCTCCACCTGGGGCCAACGTCCTGACTTTC
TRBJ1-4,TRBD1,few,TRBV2,CASSVEGQVNEKLFF,TGTGCCAGCAGTGTAGAGGGACAGGTGAATGAAAAACTGTTTTTT
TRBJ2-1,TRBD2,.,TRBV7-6,CASSLDFGGRESGNEQFF,TGTGCCAGCAGCTTAGATTTCGGGGGGAGGGAGTCGGGCAATGAGCAGTTCTTC
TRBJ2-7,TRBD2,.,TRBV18,CASSPGGTYSYEQYF,TGTGCCAGCTCACCGGGGGGGACCTATTCCTACGAGCAGTACTTC
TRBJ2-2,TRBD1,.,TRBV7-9,CASSLGQGDTGELFF,TGTGCCAGCAGCTTGGGACAGGGGGACACCGGGGAGCTGTTTTTT
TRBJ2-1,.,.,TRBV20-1,CSATGQNEQFF,TGCAGTGCAACTGGACAGAATGAGCAGTTCTTC
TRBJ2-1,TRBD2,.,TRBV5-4,CASSLEITAGDFNEQFF,TGTGCCAGCAGCTTGGAAATTACAGCGGGAGACTTCAATGAGCAGTTCTTC